These T cell receptor beta chains were read from a single sample in a study of a mutant IDH1 vaccine in newly diagnosed glioma. Sequencing used immunoSEQ multiplex PCR; TCRdb keeps in-frame clones, though not all of them. The sample includes about 42,000 clones, around 83% seen only once; the top ten take roughly 5.5%. Their antigen targets remain unknown. Sequences were derived from PBMCs, sampled from a glioma patient whose treatment included an IDH1 peptide vaccine. Every receptor here comes from a woman in her 50s with glioma. The CDR3 runs from the conserved cysteine through the conserved F or W. D genes are given only for firm matches. Expanded clones are given a class, and other clones once, few, many or no size at all.

clone_size: NA; j_call: TRBJ1-1; d_call: NA; v_call: TRBV27; cdr3_nt: TGTGCCAGCAGCGAGGGGGGGTTTGGGTGGACTGAAGCTTTCTTT; cdr3_aa: CASSEGGFGWTEAFF
clone_size: NA; j_call: TRBJ2-3; d_call: NA; v_call: TRBV6-5; cdr3_nt: TGTGCCAGCAGTAGAACAATGAAATATACGCAGTATTTT; cdr3_aa: CASSRTMKYTQYF
clone_size: once; j_call: TRBJ2-1; d_call: NA; v_call: TRBV18; cdr3_nt: TGTGCCAGCTCCTCGGGGACTTCTGAGCAGTTCTTC; cdr3_aa: CASSSGTSEQFF
clone_size: NA; j_call: TRBJ1-2; d_call: NA; v_call: TRBV2; cdr3_nt: TGTGCCAGCACCTACTCTCCGGGGGGTCCCTATGGCTACACCTTC; cdr3_aa: CASTYSPGGPYGYTF
clone_size: NA; j_call: TRBJ2-5; d_call: NA; v_call: TRBV9; cdr3_nt: TGTGCCAGCAGCGTTACAGGGAGAGAGACCCAGTACTTC; cdr3_aa: CASSVTGRETQYF
clone_size: NA; j_call: TRBJ2-1; d_call: NA; v_call: TRBV4-1; cdr3_nt: TGCGCCAGCAGTCGAGCAACGACCGGGATATATGAGCAGTTCTTC; cdr3_aa: CASSRATTGIYEQFF
clone_size: NA; j_call: TRBJ1-2; d_call: NA; v_call: TRBV6-5; cdr3_nt: TGTGCCAGCAGACTGCCAGGAGAGGGAAACTATGGCTACACCTTC; cdr3_aa: CASRLPGEGNYGYTF
clone_size: NA; j_call: TRBJ1-1; d_call: TRBD1; v_call: TRBV6-5; cdr3_nt: TGTGCCAGCAGCGTTAACAGGGGCCTGAACACTGAAGCTTTCTTT; cdr3_aa: CASSVNRGLNTEAFF
clone_size: once; j_call: TRBJ2-3; d_call: TRBD1; v_call: TRBV5-1; cdr3_nt: TGCGCCAGCAGCTTTCCGACAGGGAACACAGATACGCAGTATTTT; cdr3_aa: CASSFPTGNTDTQYF
clone_size: NA; j_call: TRBJ2-3; d_call: NA; v_call: TRBV25-1; cdr3_nt: TGTGCCAGCAGTGAAGGTATTAGGTATACGCAGTATTTT; cdr3_aa: CASSEGIRYTQYF
clone_size: NA; j_call: TRBJ2-1; d_call: NA; v_call: TRBV14; cdr3_nt: TGTGCCAGCAGCCCAGGAGGCTTCAATGAGCAGTTCTTC; cdr3_aa: CASSPGGFNEQFF
clone_size: NA; j_call: TRBJ1-5; d_call: NA; v_call: TRBV5-6; cdr3_nt: TGTGCCAGCAGCTCTCGGCGGGGAAGAGGACAGCCCCAGCATTTT; cdr3_aa: CASSSRRGRGQPQHF
clone_size: NA; j_call: TRBJ2-1; d_call: NA; v_call: TRBV18; cdr3_nt: TGTGCCACCCGTGGAGGGGTCTACAATGAGCAGTTCTTC; cdr3_aa: CATRGGVYNEQFF
clone_size: NA; j_call: TRBJ1-3; d_call: TRBD1; v_call: TRBV2; cdr3_nt: TGTGCCAGCAGGTCGGGGGGACAGGGGGCAAACACCATATATTTT; cdr3_aa: CASRSGGQGANTIYF
clone_size: NA; j_call: TRBJ2-7; d_call: TRBD1; v_call: TRBV6-5; cdr3_nt: TGTGCCAGCAGCCGAACCAGGGGGCATTACGAGCAGTACTTC; cdr3_aa: CASSRTRGHYEQYF
clone_size: NA; j_call: TRBJ2-1; d_call: TRBD2; v_call: TRBV30; cdr3_nt: TGTGCCTGGAGGCGGGGGAATGAGCAGTTCTTC; cdr3_aa: CAWRRGNEQFF
clone_size: NA; j_call: TRBJ2-7; d_call: TRBD1; v_call: TRBV4-2; cdr3_nt: TGTGCCAGCAGCCATATGCCGGGACAGGGCTCCTACGAGCAGTACTTC; cdr3_aa: CASSHMPGQGSYEQYF
clone_size: NA; j_call: TRBJ2-5; d_call: NA; v_call: TRBV29-1; cdr3_nt: TGCAGCGCTTGGGCCGGGGAGACCCAGTACTTC; cdr3_aa: CSAWAGETQYF
clone_size: NA; j_call: TRBJ1-2; d_call: TRBD1; v_call: TRBV30; cdr3_nt: TGTGCCTTCCTCGACAGGGGGCATGATGGCTACACCTTC; cdr3_aa: CAFLDRGHDGYTF
clone_size: NA; j_call: TRBJ2-2; d_call: NA; v_call: TRBV7-9; cdr3_nt: TGTGCCAGCACATCGGATTTGAACACCGGGGAGCTGTTTTTT; cdr3_aa: CASTSDLNTGELFF
clone_size: NA; j_call: TRBJ2-3; d_call: TRBD2; v_call: TRBV19; cdr3_nt: TGTGCCGCCGGGGGGAGCACAGATACGCAGTATTTT; cdr3_aa: CAAGGSTDTQYF
clone_size: few; j_call: TRBJ2-3; d_call: TRBD2; v_call: TRBV6-1; cdr3_nt: TGTGCCAGCAGTGATAGACTAGCGGGGGGGAAAGATACGCAGTATTTT; cdr3_aa: CASSDRLAGGKDTQYF
clone_size: NA; j_call: TRBJ2-7; d_call: NA; v_call: TRBV29-1; cdr3_nt: TGCAGCGTTGACGGCGTCTATAATTCTTACGAGCAGTACTTC; cdr3_aa: CSVDGVYNSYEQYF
clone_size: NA; j_call: TRBJ2-6; d_call: TRBD1; v_call: TRBV5-1; cdr3_nt: TGCGCCAGCAGCTCGCCCGACAGGGCCTTACCCTCTGGGGCCAACGTCCTGACTTTC; cdr3_aa: CASSSPDRALPSGANVLTF
clone_size: few; j_call: TRBJ2-4; d_call: NA; v_call: TRBV28; cdr3_nt: TGTGCCAGCAGGACCGGGGCCTTGGGCATTCAGTACTTC; cdr3_aa: CASRTGALGIQYF
clone_size: NA; j_call: TRBJ1-1; d_call: NA; v_call: TRBV11-2; cdr3_nt: TGTGCCAGCAGCATCAGGGAAGGCACTGAAGCTTTCTTT; cdr3_aa: CASSIREGTEAFF
clone_size: few; j_call: TRBJ1-5; d_call: NA; v_call: TRBV27; cdr3_nt: TGTGCCAGCAGTCCACGGGCTACAGGGAGCCAGCCCCAGCATTTT; cdr3_aa: CASSPRATGSQPQHF
clone_size: NA; j_call: TRBJ1-4; d_call: NA; v_call: TRBV19; cdr3_nt: TGTGCCAGTATGGGAGGGAATAGTGAAAAACTGTTTTTT; cdr3_aa: CASMGGNSEKLFF
clone_size: NA; j_call: TRBJ1-4; d_call: NA; v_call: TRBV19; cdr3_nt: TGTGCCAGTAGCTTTGCGATTGGGACAACCTACGGCGCAACTAATGAAAAACTGTTTTTT; cdr3_aa: CASSFAIGTTYGATNEKLFF
clone_size: once; j_call: TRBJ1-1; d_call: TRBD1; v_call: TRBV5-1; cdr3_nt: TGCGCCAGCAGCCTTCATCAGGGGGACACTGAAGCTTTCTTT; cdr3_aa: CASSLHQGDTEAFF
clone_size: NA; j_call: TRBJ2-5; d_call: TRBD1; v_call: TRBV5-1; cdr3_nt: TGCGCCAGCAGCCTTACAGGGGTGATCGGTGGGATACAAGAGACCCAGTACTTC; cdr3_aa: CASSLTGVIGGIQETQYF